The 17 T cell receptor beta chains reported below all come from one sample, sequenced in a study of graft-versus-host responses after intestinal transplantation. Libraries were prepared by immunoSEQ multiplex PCR; TCRdb keeps only in-frame clonotypes and omits some of them. The sample includes tens of thousands of clones, about 90% seen only once; the top ten take approximately 5.1%. The sample was PBMCs, taken 650 to 680 days after intestinal transplant. Receptor source: a human patient who received an intestinal transplant, so some T cells may come from the graft donor.

V gene TRBV7-6 combines with J gene TRBJ2-3, with TRBD1 matching over 7 bases. Germline V CDR1 and CDR2: SGHVS, FNYEAQ. The CDR3 covers 16 residues. The V segment lost 1 base and the J segment 3 bases; nucleotides outside the gene matches: 7. In nucleotides, the CDR3 is TGTGCCAGCAGCTTAGGCTTACAGGGGTTTACAGATACGCAGTATTTT. Protein: CASSLGLQGFTDTQYF.

The chain recombines TRBV27 with TRBJ1-6; tentatively, D is TRBD1 (6 bases). The V gene lost 5 bases and the J gene lost 10 bases, with 15 bases spanning the gap. Germline lookup yields CDR1 MNHEY and CDR2 SMNVEV (reference sequence). CDR3 length: 14 residues. CDR3 region: CASSLTQGYSPLHF. The CDR3 region has the DNA TGTGCCAGCAGTCTTACACAGGGTTACTCACCCCTCCACTTT.

The V and J genes are TRBV19 and TRBJ1-3; D gene uncertain. The CDR3 is 16 residues long. The V gene lost 2 bases and the J gene lost 0 bases, with 11 bases spanning the gap. In germline, CDR1 is LNHDA, CDR2 SQIVND (reference sequence). The CDR3 sequence is CASSIHSAYSGNTIYF. The CDR3 coding sequence is TGTGCCAGTAGTATACATTCCGCCTACTCTGGAAACACCATATATTTT.

V is TRBV5-1 and J is TRBJ2-1; 9 nucleotides match TRBD2. CDR3 length: 19 amino acids. The germline CDR1 and CDR2 sequences are SGHRS and YFSETQ. Trimming took 0 bases from V and 10 from J; bases not matched to a gene: 20. The CDR3 spells CASSLEVGGLAWGRGEQFF. CDR3 coding DNA: TGCGCCAGCAGCTTGGAAGTTGGCGGACTAGCGTGGGGGAGGGGAGAGCAGTTCTTC.

The chain uses TRBV19 and TRBJ1-1; a possible D gene is TRBD1 (5 bases). Germline V gives CDR1 LNHDA, CDR2 SQIVND (reference sequence). The V end was cut by 2 bases, the J end by 5 bases, with 24 bases between. The CDR3 loop spans 18 amino acids. CDR3 loop: CASSIFGRDRFTATEAFF. The CDR3 DNA reads as TGTGCCAGTAGTATATTCGGCAGGGATCGGTTCACAGCGACTGAAGCTTTCTTT.

This clone has only one observation. The chain couples TRBV18 to TRBJ1-1; D is perhaps TRBD1 (6 bases). Germline values: CDR1 KGHSH, CDR2 LQKENI. V lost 2 bases, J lost 4 bases, and 17 bases lay in between. The CDR3 contains 16 residues. The CDR3 nucleotides read TGTGCCAGCTCACCATTCAGGGGCACACATTCCACTGAAGCTTTCTTT. Translated, it gives CASSPFRGTHSTEAFF. The variable domain in full, with the rest retrieved from reference TRBV18 and TRBJ1-1, is NAGVMQNPRHLVRRRGQEARLRCSPMKGHSHVYWYRQLPEEGLKFMVYLQKENIIDESGMPKERFSAEFPKEGPSILRIQQVVRGDSAAYFCASSPFRGTHSTEAFFGQGTRLTVV.

The rearrangement joins TRBV15 to TRBJ1-4; D is perhaps TRBD1 (5 bases). The CDR3 runs 14 residues. Per the germline V gene, CDR1 is LNHNV and CDR2 is YYDKDF (reference sequence). V lost 6 bases to trimming and J lost 0 bases, with 8 bases between them. The DNA for the CDR3 is TGTGCCACCAGGGGGGGTGCAACTAATGAAAAACTGTTTTTT. Its translation is CATRGGATNEKLFF.

The V gene is TRBV7-2, the J gene TRBJ1-1; D might be TRBD1 (6 bases). V lost 1 base to trimming and J lost 2 bases, with 11 bases between them. This CDR3 is built from 15 residues. The germline CDR1 and CDR2 sequences are SGHTA and FQGNSA. The CDR3 bases are TGTGCCAGCAGCTTAGTGTGGGGGCTAAACACTGAAGCTTTCTTT. It specifies CASSLVWGLNTEAFF.

The chain carries TRBV5-1 and TRBJ2-5; 11 bases fit TRBD2. Germline-derived CDR1 and CDR2 are SGHRS and YFSETQ. With V trimmed by 7 bases and J by 0 bases, 5 bases remained unmatched. The CDR3 spans 15 residues. CDR3 nucleotides: TGCGCCAGCTCTAGCGGGGGGCCGTACCAAGAGACCCAGTACTTC. This translates into CASSSGGPYQETQYF.

The CDR3 DNA is TGTGCCAGCAGCGTGGGGGGGCCCGCAGATACGCAGTATTTT. It specifies CASSVGGPADTQYF. This chain connects TRBV9 to TRBJ2-3, with a tentative D call TRBD2 (7 bases). The CDR3 spans 14 residues. V was shortened by 2 bases and J by 4 bases, with 11 bases between the two germline ends. Germline CDR1 SGDLS, CDR2 YYNGEE.

The rearrangement links TRBV7-8 to TRBJ2-3; D is unclear. Trimming cost V 7 bases and J 4 bases, with 18 bases left between them. Germline CDR1 reads SGHVS; CDR2 reads FQNEAQ. This CDR3 comprises 15 residues. The CDR3 nucleotides are TGTGCCAGCATCCTTGGTCGGGTAGGGCCAGATACGCAGTATTTT. Its translation: CASILGRVGPDTQYF.

The rearrangement uses TRBV11-2 and TRBJ2-5, with TRBD1 identical over 7 bases. The CDR3 spans 16 residues. The J segment lost 5 bases and the V segment lost 5 bases, leaving 14 bases of the junction unmatched. In germline, CDR1 is SGHAT, CDR2 FQNNGV. CDR3 DNA sequence: TGTGCCAGCAGCCCAGCAGAGACAGGGTGGGAGGAGACCCAGTACTTC. This gives the protein CASSPAETGWEETQYF.

The genes are TRBV7-9 and TRBJ2-6, with D perhaps TRBD1 (5 bases). V lost 9 bases and J 0 bases, leaving 6 bases between the germline ends. This CDR3 comprises 13 residues. Germline loops: CDR1 SEHNR, CDR2 FQNEAQ (reference sequence). DNA for the CDR3: TGTGCCAGTAGGGGCTCTGGGGCCAACGTCCTGACTTTC. It encodes CASRGSGANVLTF.

This clone was seen a handful of times. This chain links TRBV7-8 with TRBJ1-1, with D perhaps matching TRBD1 (5 bases). CDR1 and CDR2 (germline): SGHVS, FQNEAQ. The CDR3 spans 19 residues. Trimming shortened V by 1 base and J by 1 base, and 22 bases separated the two germline ends. CDR3 region: CASSLVEGSPSLSNTEAFF. The CDR3 DNA is TGTGCCAGCAGCTTAGTGGAGGGGTCCCCCTCCCTCTCGAACACTGAAGCTTTCTTT.

The chain carries TRBV5-1 and TRBJ2-5; D is unresolved. Germline CDR1 and CDR2: SGHRS and YFSETQ. The CDR3 totals 14 residues. The ends were cut back, 0 bases at V and 7 bases at J, with 13 bases in the middle. For the CDR3, the DNA is TGCGCCAGCAGCTTGGACTGGAGTCCGGGGACCCAGTACTTC. Translation gives CASSLDWSPGTQYF.

V is TRBV5-4 and J is TRBJ2-3; D call uncertain. Germline V gives CDR1 SGHNT, CDR2 YYREEE (reference sequence). The V end lost 4 bases, the J end lost 6 bases, and 21 bases lay between the germline ends. The CDR3 loop spans 16 amino acids. CDR3 amino acids: CASSRGIGPERDTQYF. CDR3 sequence (DNA): TGTGCCAGCAGCCGAGGTATTGGACCAGAGAGGGATACGCAGTATTTT.

The gene calls are TRBV30 and TRBJ2-7, with no clear D. This CDR3 has 13 amino acids. With 4 bases removed from V and 3 bases from J, the gap between germline ends came to 13 bases. CDR1 is GTSNPN, CDR2 SVGIG, per germline (reference sequence). CDR3 DNA: TGTGCCTGGAATATGGGCGACAACTACGAGCAGTACTTC. As protein: CAWNMGDNYEQYF.